This T cell receptor beta chain was recorded in a study of CD8+CD57+ T cells in acquired aplastic anemia (dated by TCRdb to about 2018). In terms of the full investigation: On average, sorted CD4+ and CD8+ cells yielded roughly 3.4 ug of extracted DNA, with a range of about 0.17 to 27.4 ug. Mean read counts for healthy donor samples were approximately 10 million for CD4+ cells and 11 million to 14 million for CD8+ cells. Overall results and qualifications from the work: Patients and healthy controls showed no significant difference in CD8+ Simpson's diversity (P=0.060). Roughly 30 CD8+ CDR3 sequences were found to be shared between patients and controls, but these sequences appeared to be highly expressed in patients and within the immunodominant clones of the patients.

About this clonotype itself: The clone's antigen remains unknown. No base qualities exist here, and no much larger clone lies one base off it.

Genomic DNA served as template for TCR beta VDJ combination and CDR3 sequence profiling. An Illumina HiSeq 2000 was used for TCR repertoire sequencing. As for the original processing: TRBV/TRBJ rearrangement plots, CDR3 size and DJ length profiles, and Simpson's diversity index were used to evaluate the repertoires. The most abundant DNA sequence in the deep sequencing data was defined as the immunodominant clone. CDR3 amino acid sequences were checked for sharing between subjects and were compared against published repertoires and the VDJdb database. The public reads were reanalyzed by TCRdb: fastp trimming at Q25, MiXCR alignment, in-frame beta chains only. Each entry merges the rows of one CDR3 protein and shows their most common DNA and genes. These V and J calls derive from TCRdb rather than the authors' analysis. The sample table lists roughly 130,000 distinct CDR3 sequences, over 45% of them with a count of one. 2.5% of the sample is held by the ten biggest clonotypes.

TCR repertoires of sorted CD4+ and CD8+ blood T cells from severe aplastic anemia patients and healthy subjects were deep-sequenced in the study. Ficoll-Paque density gradient centrifugation was used to isolate peripheral blood mononuclear cells. Before DNA extraction, CD4+ and CD8+ T cells were sorted with FACS or magnetic beads. Sequenced: sorted CD4+, CD8+, or CD8+CD57+ T cells (not recorded which) from PBMCs. This clonotype was obtained from a human donor in good health, serving as a control.

The bases are TGTGCCAGCAGCTTAGCGCGCGGCTACACCTTC. It is translated as CASSLARGYTF. The V and J segments used are TRBV7-2 and TRBJ1-2; no D gene is confidently identified. V is clipped by 0 bases and J by 8 bases, and the sequence between their germline boundaries is 4 bases long. CDR1 and CDR2 were assigned from the germline V gene as SGHTA and FQGNSA. The CDR3 sequence holds 11 residues, the cysteine and phenylalanine included. Of the read, only the CDR3 DNA is kept; its 33 bases are in frame from base 1.